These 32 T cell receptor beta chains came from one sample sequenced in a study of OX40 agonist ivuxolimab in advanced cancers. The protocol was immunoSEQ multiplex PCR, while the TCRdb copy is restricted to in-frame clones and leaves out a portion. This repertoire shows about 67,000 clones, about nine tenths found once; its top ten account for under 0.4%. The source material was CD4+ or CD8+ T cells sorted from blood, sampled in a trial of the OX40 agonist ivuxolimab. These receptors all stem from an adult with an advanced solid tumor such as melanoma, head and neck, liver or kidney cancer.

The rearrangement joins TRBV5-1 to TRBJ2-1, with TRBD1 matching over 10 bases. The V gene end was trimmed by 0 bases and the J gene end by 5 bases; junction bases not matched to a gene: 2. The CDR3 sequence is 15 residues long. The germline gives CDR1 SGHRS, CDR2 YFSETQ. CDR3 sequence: CASSLGDRGHNEQFF. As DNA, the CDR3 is TGCGCCAGCAGCTTGGGGGACAGGGGACACAATGAGCAGTTCTTC.

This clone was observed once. The CDR3 protein is CASIPGAGRTSGANVLTF. The DNA for the CDR3 is TGTGCCAGTATTCCTGGCGCGGGACGGACCTCTGGGGCCAACGTCCTGACTTTC. This chain links TRBV19 with TRBJ2-6, with a tentative D call TRBD2 (6 bases). The V gene's germline CDR1 is LNHDA and CDR2 SQIVND (reference sequence). This CDR3 is built from 18 residues. Trimming took off 7 bases at V and 0 bases at J, with 19 bases between the two ends.

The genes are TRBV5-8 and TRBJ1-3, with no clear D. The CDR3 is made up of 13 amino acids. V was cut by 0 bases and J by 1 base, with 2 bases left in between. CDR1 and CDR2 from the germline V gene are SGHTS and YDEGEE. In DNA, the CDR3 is TGTGCCAGCAGCTTGGGTTCTGGAAACACCATATATTTT. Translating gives CASSLGSGNTIYF.

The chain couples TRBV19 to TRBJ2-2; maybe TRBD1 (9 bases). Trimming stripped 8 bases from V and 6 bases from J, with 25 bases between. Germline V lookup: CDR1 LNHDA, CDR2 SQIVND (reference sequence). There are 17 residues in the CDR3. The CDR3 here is CASGSGGTGFFSGELFF. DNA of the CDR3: TGTGCCAGTGGGTCGGGGGGGACAGGGTTTTTTTCCGGGGAGCTGTTTTTT.

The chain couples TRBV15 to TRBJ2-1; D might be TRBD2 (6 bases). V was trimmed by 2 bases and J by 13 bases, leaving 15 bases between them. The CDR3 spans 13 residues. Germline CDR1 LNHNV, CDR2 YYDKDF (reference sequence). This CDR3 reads CATSRPGLVLQFF. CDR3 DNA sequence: TGTGCCACCAGCAGACCGGGACTCGTCCTTCAGTTCTTC.

CDR3 in amino acids: CASSLVQHGTYGYTF. The DNA of the CDR3 is TGTGCCAGCAGCTTAGTTCAGCACGGTACCTATGGCTACACCTTC. The chain carries TRBV11-2 and TRBJ1-2; D unclear. The CDR3 loop spans 15 amino acids. CDR1 and CDR2 from the germline V gene are SGHAT and FQNNGV. The V end lost 1 base, the J end lost 4 bases, and 13 bases lay between the germline ends.

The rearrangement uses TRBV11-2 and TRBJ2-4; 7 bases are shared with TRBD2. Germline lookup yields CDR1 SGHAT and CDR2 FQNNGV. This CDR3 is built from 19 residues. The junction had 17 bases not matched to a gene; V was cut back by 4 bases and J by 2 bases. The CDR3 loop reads CASSWGVWREGQSKNIQYF. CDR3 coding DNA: TGTGCCAGCAGCTGGGGGGTATGGAGGGAGGGCCAGTCCAAAAACATTCAGTACTTC.

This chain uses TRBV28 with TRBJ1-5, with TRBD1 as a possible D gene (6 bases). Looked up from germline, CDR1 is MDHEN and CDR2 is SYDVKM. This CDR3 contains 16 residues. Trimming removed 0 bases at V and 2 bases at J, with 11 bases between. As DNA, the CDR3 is TGTGCCAGCAGTTTATGGCAGGGGTTTGGCAATCAGCCCCAGCATTTT. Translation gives CASSLWQGFGNQPQHF.

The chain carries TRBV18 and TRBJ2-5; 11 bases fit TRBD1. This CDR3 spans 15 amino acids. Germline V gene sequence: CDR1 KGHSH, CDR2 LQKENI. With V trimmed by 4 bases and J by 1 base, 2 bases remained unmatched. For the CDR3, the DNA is TGTGCCAGCTCACACGGGACAGGGGGCCAAGAGACCCAGTACTTC. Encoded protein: CASSHGTGGQETQYF.

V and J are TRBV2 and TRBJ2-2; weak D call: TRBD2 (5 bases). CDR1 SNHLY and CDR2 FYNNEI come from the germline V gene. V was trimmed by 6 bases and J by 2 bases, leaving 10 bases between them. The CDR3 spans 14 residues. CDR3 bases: TGTGCCAGCAGGGGAGAAACTAACACCGGGGAGCTGTTTTTT. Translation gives CASRGETNTGELFF.

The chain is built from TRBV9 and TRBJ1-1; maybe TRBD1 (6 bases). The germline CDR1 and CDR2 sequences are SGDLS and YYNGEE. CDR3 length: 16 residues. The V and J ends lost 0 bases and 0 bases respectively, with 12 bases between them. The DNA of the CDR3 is TGTGCCAGCAGCGTAGCTACCGGACAGATGAACACTGAAGCTTTCTTT. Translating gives CASSVATGQMNTEAFF.

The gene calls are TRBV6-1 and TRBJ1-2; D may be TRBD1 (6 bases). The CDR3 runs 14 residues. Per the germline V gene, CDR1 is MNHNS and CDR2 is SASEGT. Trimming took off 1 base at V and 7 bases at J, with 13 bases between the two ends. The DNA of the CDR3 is TGTGCCAGCAGTGAAGAGACAGGATTCCGTGGCTACACCTTC. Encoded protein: CASSEETGFRGYTF.

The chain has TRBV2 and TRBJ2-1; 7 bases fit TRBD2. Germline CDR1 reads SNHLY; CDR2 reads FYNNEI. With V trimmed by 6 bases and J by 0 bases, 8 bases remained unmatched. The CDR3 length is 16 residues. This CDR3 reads CASRRDYPSSYNEQFF. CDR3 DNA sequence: TGTGCCAGCAGACGGGACTACCCAAGCTCCTACAATGAGCAGTTCTTC.

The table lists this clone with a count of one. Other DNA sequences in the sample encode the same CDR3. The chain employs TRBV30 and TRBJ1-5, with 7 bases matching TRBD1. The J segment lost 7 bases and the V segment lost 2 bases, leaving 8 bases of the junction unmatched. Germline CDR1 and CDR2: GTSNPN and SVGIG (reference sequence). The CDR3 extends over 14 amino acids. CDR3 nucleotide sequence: TGTGCCTGGAGTTTAGGGGGCGCAGGCCAGCCCCAGCATTTT. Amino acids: CAWSLGGAGQPQHF.

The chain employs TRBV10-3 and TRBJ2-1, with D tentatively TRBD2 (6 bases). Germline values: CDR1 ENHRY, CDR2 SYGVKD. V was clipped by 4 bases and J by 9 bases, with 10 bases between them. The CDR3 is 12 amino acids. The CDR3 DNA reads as TGTGCCATCAGTGGGGCCGGGAGTGAGCAGTTCTTC. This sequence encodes CAISGAGSEQFF.

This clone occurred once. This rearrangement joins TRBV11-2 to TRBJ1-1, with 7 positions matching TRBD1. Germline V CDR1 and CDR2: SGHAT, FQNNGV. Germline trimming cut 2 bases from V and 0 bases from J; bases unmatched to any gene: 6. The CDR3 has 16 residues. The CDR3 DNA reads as TGTGCCAGCAGCTTAAGATTCGGGACAGTGAACACTGAAGCTTTCTTT. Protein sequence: CASSLRFGTVNTEAFF.

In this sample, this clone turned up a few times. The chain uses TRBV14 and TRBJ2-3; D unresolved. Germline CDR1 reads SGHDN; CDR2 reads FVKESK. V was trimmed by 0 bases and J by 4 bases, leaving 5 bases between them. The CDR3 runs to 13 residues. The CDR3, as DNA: TGTGCCAGCAGCCAAGATTTGTCAGATACGCAGTATTTT. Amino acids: CASSQDLSDTQYF.

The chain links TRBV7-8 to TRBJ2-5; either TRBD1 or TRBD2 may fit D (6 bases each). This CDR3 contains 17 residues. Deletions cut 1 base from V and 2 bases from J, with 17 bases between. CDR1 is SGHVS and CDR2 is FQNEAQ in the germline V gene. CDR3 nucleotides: TGTGCCAGCAGCTTAGGCGGGGCAGGGGTTGGTCAAGAGACCCAGTACTTC. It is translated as CASSLGGAGVGQETQYF.

This chain's CDR3 is CASSGRGRATNEKLFF. CDR3 DNA: TGTGCCAGCAGTGGGAGAGGGCGAGCAACTAATGAAAAACTGTTTTTT. The rearrangement joins TRBV6-1 to TRBJ1-4; unclear D gene. V gave up 4 bases and J gave up 0 bases, with 12 bases separating them. The CDR3 has 16 amino acids. The V gene's germline CDR1 is MNHNS and CDR2 SASEGT.

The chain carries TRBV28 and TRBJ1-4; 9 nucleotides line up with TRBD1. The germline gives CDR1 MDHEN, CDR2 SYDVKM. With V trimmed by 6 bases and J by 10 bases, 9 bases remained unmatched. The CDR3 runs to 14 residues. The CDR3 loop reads CASRAGTGSGKLFF. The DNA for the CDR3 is TGTGCCAGCAGAGCCGGGACAGGGTCTGGAAAACTGTTTTTT.

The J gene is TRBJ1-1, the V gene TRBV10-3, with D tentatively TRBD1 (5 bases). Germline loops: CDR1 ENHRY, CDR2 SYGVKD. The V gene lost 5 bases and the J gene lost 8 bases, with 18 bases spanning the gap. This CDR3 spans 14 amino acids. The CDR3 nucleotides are TGTGCCATCAGTAGCGTGAGTGGGGGAAGAGAAGCTTTCTTT. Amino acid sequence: CAISSVSGGREAFF.

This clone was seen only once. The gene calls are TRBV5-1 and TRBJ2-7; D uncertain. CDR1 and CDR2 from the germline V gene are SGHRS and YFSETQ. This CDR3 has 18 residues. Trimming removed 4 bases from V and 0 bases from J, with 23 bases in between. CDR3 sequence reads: CASSTTGIGISSSYEQYF. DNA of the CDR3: TGCGCCAGCAGCACTACCGGCATAGGGATTTCGAGCTCCTACGAGCAGTACTTC. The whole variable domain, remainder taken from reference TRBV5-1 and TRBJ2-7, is KAGVTQTPRYLIKTRGQQVTLSCSPISGHRSVSWYQQTPGQGLQFLFEYFSETQRNKGNFPGRFSGRQFSNSRSEMNVSTLELGDSALYLCASSTTGIGISSSYEQYFGPGTRLTVT.

CDR3 residues: CATSQDLQGRTEAFF. Written as DNA, the CDR3 is TGTGCCACCAGCCAGGACCTTCAGGGTAGGACTGAAGCTTTCTTT. The genes are TRBV15 and TRBJ1-1; D may be TRBD1 (5 bases). The germline CDR1 and CDR2 sequences are LNHNV and YYDKDF (reference sequence). V was cut by 5 bases and J by 5 bases, with 18 bases left in between. This CDR3 is built from 15 residues.

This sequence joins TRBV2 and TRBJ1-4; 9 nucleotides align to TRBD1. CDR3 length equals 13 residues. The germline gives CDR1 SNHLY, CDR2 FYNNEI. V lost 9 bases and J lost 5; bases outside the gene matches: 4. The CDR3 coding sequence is TGTGCCAGAAGGGACAGGGTAAATGAAAAACTGTTTTTT. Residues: CARRDRVNEKLFF.

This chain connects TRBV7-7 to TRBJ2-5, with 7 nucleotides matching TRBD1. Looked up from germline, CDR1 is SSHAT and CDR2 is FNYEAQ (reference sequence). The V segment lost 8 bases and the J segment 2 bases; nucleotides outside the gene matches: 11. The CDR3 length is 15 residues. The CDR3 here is CASGEPGGGQETQYF. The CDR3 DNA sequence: TGTGCCAGCGGAGAACCAGGGGGTGGACAAGAGACCCAGTACTTC.

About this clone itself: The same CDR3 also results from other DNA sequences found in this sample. The CDR3 reads CASSFQTGGREQFF. As DNA, the CDR3 is TGTGCCAGCAGTTTTCAGACAGGGGGGCGGGAGCAGTTCTTC. The chain couples TRBV5-6 to TRBJ2-1; 9 positions match TRBD1. CDR3 length: 14 residues. V lost 5 bases, J lost 10 bases, and 10 bases stayed unmatched. CDR1 is SGHDT, CDR2 YYEEEE, per germline.

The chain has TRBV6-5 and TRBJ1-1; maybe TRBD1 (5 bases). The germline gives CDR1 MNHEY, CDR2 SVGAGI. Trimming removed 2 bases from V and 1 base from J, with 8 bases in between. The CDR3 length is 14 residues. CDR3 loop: CASSYSGTNTEAFF. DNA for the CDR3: TGTGCCAGCAGTTACAGCGGGACGAACACTGAAGCTTTCTTT.

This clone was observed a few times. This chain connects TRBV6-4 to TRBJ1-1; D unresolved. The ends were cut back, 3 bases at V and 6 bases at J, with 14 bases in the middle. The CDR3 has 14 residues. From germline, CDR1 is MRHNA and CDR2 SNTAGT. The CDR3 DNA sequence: TGTGCCAGCAGTGAGGAGGTAGGGAGAGCTGAAGCTTTCTTT. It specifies CASSEEVGRAEAFF.

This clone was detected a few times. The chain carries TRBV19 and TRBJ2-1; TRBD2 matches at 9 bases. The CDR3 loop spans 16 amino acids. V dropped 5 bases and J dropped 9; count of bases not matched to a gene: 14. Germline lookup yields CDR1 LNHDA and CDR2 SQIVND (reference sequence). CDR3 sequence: CASSFYGGRAISEQFF. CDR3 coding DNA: TGTGCCAGTAGTTTTTACGGCGGGAGGGCCATTAGTGAGCAGTTCTTC.

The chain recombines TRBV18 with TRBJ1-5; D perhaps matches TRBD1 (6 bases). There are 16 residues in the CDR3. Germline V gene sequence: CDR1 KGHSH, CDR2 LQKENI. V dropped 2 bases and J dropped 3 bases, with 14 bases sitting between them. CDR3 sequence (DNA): TGTGCCAGCTCACCAGGCAGGGGAGAAGACAATCAGCCCCAGCATTTT. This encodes CASSPGRGEDNQPQHF.

CDR3: CASSQLRGGTGELFF. CDR3 nucleotide sequence: TGTGCCAGCAGTCAACTGAGGGGAGGCACCGGGGAGCTGTTTTTT. This chain uses TRBV6-5 with TRBJ2-2, with D possibly matching TRBD2 (6 bases). The CDR3 runs 15 residues. Trimming stripped 5 bases from V and 4 bases from J, with 14 bases between. Germline assignment: CDR1 MNHEY and CDR2 SVGAGI.

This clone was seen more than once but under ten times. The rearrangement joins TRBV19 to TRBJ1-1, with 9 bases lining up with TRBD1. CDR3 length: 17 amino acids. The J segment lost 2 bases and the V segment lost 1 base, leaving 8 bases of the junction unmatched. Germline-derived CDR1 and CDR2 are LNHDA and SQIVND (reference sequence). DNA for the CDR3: TGTGCCAGTAGTATAGGCCGTATGGGACAGGGAAACACTGAAGCTTTCTTT. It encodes CASSIGRMGQGNTEAFF.